This T cell receptor (beta chain) was found in a study of blood T cell repertoires in COVID-19. The overall study: Both acute and convalescent COVID-19 samples were obtained from the United States, Italy and Spain.

Patients of the Seattle cohort, enrolled during active infection, were followed longitudinally. Per the original methods: Estimated nucleated cell counts came from reference gene primer amplification. Method: immunoSEQ multiplex PCR; TCRdb's copy keeps in-frame clones and lacks some. That table supplies the V and J calls and clone size; D and trimming were determined from the DNA. The data contain around 60,000 clones, about four fifths of them singletons. The CDR3 is made up of 16 amino acids. V was pared by 1 base and J by 0 bases, with 0 bases of the junction left unmatched. Germline V gene data show CDR1 as SGHTA and CDR2 as FQGNSA.

The specimen was peripheral blood. The chain employs TRBV7-2 and TRBJ2-3, with TRBD2 identical over 11 bases. The sequence came from a man aged 55-75 years with COVID-19, enrolled during active disease. The CDR3 DNA is TGTGCCAGCAGCTTAGTAGCGGGAGGGAGCACAGATACGCAGTATTTT. This translates into CASSLVAGGSTDTQYF.